This passage covers 10 T cell receptor beta chains from one sample sequenced in a study of cytomegalovirus exposure and HLA in healthy donors. This PCR relied on a set of 60 Vbeta primers and 13 Jbeta primers. TCRdb's table, derived via immunoSEQ multiplex PCR, lists solely in-frame clones and lacks some. Of about 130,000 clones in the sample, 75% to 85% were seen once. The specimen sequenced was PBMCs. The receptors were gathered from a young man in good health and CMV-seropositive.

The V call is TRBV11-3, the J call TRBJ2-1; 8 nucleotides match TRBD1. The CDR3 consists of 16 residues. V lost 4 bases, J lost 8 bases, and 13 bases stayed unmatched. Germline V lookup: CDR1 SGHNT, CDR2 YENEEA. The CDR3, as DNA: TGTGCCAGCAGCTCTCGTGGCAGGGGGCTTCAGGATGAGCAGTTCTTC. Amino acids: CASSSRGRGLQDEQFF. The full variable domain, completed using reference TRBV11-3 and TRBJ2-1, is EAGVVQSPRYKIIEKKQPVAFWCNPISGHNTLYWYLQNLGQGPELLIRYENEEAVDDSQLPKDRFSAERLKGVDSTLKIQPAELGDSAVYLCASSSRGRGLQDEQFFGPGTRLTVL.

V gene TRBV5-8 combines with J gene TRBJ2-7; 9 positions match TRBD1. CDR1 is SGHTS, CDR2 YDEGEE, per germline. Germline trimming cut 2 bases from V and 4 bases from J; bases unmatched to any gene: 10. The CDR3 runs 16 residues. CDR3 in DNA: TGTGCCAGCAGCTTACCGACAGGGGGAAGGGTATACGAGCAGTACTTC. Translated: CASSLPTGGRVYEQYF.

The CDR3 bases are TGTGCCAGCAGCCCTCGGACAGCTATTGGAAACACCATATATTTT. Protein sequence: CASSPRTAIGNTIYF. The genes are TRBV9 and TRBJ1-3, with D maybe TRBD1 (6 bases). In germline, CDR1 is SGDLS, CDR2 YYNGEE. The V gene lost 4 bases and the J gene lost 3 bases, with 14 bases spanning the gap. The CDR3 is 15 amino acids.

This chain uses TRBV6-1 with TRBJ1-1; 7 bases line up with TRBD1. Germline CDR1 is MNHNS and CDR2 is SASEGT. The junction had 13 bases not matched to a gene; V was cut back by 6 bases and J by 9 bases. The length of the CDR3 is 14 residues. The CDR3: CASRIEGTAGKAFF. DNA of the CDR3: TGTGCCAGCAGGATCGAGGGGACAGCTGGTAAAGCTTTCTTT.

The rearrangement links TRBV5-1 to TRBJ2-3; no definite D call. V lost 0 bases to trimming and J lost 3 bases, with 8 bases between them. Germline V lookup: CDR1 SGHRS, CDR2 YFSETQ. CDR3 length equals 14 residues. The CDR3: CASSLESATDTQYF. CDR3 DNA sequence: TGCGCCAGCAGCTTGGAGTCCGCGACAGATACGCAGTATTTT.

Regarding this clone: One end of the junction fails to match germline, which may point to a read error. The rearrangement links TRBV6-4 to TRBJ2-3, with TRBD2 matching 9 bases. The length of the CDR3 is 16 residues. CDR1 is MRHNA, CDR2 SNTAGT, per germline. The DNA for the CDR3 is TGTGCCAGCAGTTACTCAAGCGGGGGGAGCACAGATACGCAGTATTTT. Its translation: CASSYSSGGSTDTQYF.

This clone was observed a few times. V usage is TRBV10-3 and J usage is TRBJ1-1; the D is unclear. The length of the CDR3 is 17 residues. V lost 0 bases and J lost 0, with 14 bases in between. The germline gives CDR1 ENHRY, CDR2 SYGVKD. CDR3: CAISESRLASMNTEAFF. CDR3 nucleotides: TGTGCCATCAGTGAGTCGAGGTTAGCCTCCATGAACACTGAAGCTTTCTTT.

The V call is TRBV19, the J call TRBJ2-1, with TRBD2 identical over 7 bases. The CDR3 loop spans 15 amino acids. Germline CDR1 reads LNHDA; CDR2 reads SQIVND (reference sequence). V shed 3 bases and J 8 bases; nucleotides not matched to a gene: 10. The CDR3 protein is CASSIWGGVKDEQFF. Written as DNA, the CDR3 is TGTGCCAGTAGTATCTGGGGGGGGGTGAAGGATGAGCAGTTCTTC.

CDR3 loop: CASSPSGTREQYF. For the CDR3, the DNA is TGTGCCAGTAGTCCCTCCGGGACTCGCGAGCAGTACTTC. The rearrangement joins TRBV19 to TRBJ2-7; perhaps TRBD2 as D (6 bases). The CDR3 has 13 amino acids. The V and J ends lost 5 bases and 6 bases respectively, with 14 bases between them. Germline V gene sequence: CDR1 LNHDA, CDR2 SQIVND (reference sequence). The variable domain in full, completed from reference TRBV19 and TRBJ2-7, reads DGGITQSPKYLFRKEGQNVTLSCEQNLNHDAMYWYRQDPGQGLRLIYYSQIVNDFQKGDIAEGYSVSREKKESFPLTVTSAQKNPTAFYLCASSPSGTREQYFGPGTRLTVT.

This clone was seen a handful of times. The V gene is TRBV7-2, the J gene TRBJ2-7, with D unclear. The CDR3 is made up of 12 amino acids. V lost 5 bases and J lost 6, with 11 bases in between. Germline-derived CDR1 and CDR2 are SGHTA and FQGNSA. In DNA form, the CDR3 reads TGTGCCAGCAGCCCCGCTAGTTCCGAGCAGTACTTC. This translates into CASSPASSEQYF.